What follows are 12 T cell receptor beta chains derived from one specimen sequenced in a study of regulatory T cells in long-lasting Graves disease. Time point specified: newly diagnosed GD, antithyroid drugs for less than 3 months. PBMCs were the source of the RNA used for TCR sequencing. iRepertoire HTBI primers and Arm-PCR of CDR3 regions built TCR beta libraries. TCRdb redid the calling of the multiplex PCR reads with MiXCR, one entry per CDR3 protein. The profile shows more than 350,000 distinct CDR3 sequences, just under 15% of them singletons. This sample was shared with a second study, whose subject was T cells in Graves' hyperthyroidism and ophthalmopathy.

The sample consisted of peripheral blood mononuclear cells (PBMCs), taken at new diagnosis, from a patient treated with antithyroid drugs. Receptors were obtained from a woman aged 25 to 45 with Graves disease.

In this sample, this clonotype turned up many times. V is TRBV27 and J is TRBJ1-5; D is unresolved. This CDR3 is 16 amino acids long. CDR1 MNHEY and CDR2 SMNVEV come from the germline V gene (reference sequence). V lost 4 bases and J lost 4, with 17 bases in between. DNA for the CDR3: TGTGCCAGCAGTTCGATATCCTCACGACGGAATCAGCCCCAGCATTTT. It translates to CASSSISSRRNQPQHF.

The chain employs TRBV4-1 and TRBJ1-6; no clear D gene. The CDR3 consists of 12 residues. V gave up 3 bases and J gave up 6 bases, with 3 bases separating them. Germline-derived CDR1 and CDR2 are MGHRA and YSYEKL. CDR3 nucleotide sequence: TGCGCCAGCAGCCAGGTTAATTCACCCCTCCACTTT. This codes for CASSQVNSPLHF.

This clonotype showed up just a few times. V and J are TRBV2 and TRBJ2-4; 7 bases agree with TRBD2. The tail of the sequence fits TRBJ2-5 better, so the J call may be wrong. The CDR3 has 15 amino acids. In germline, CDR1 is SNHLY, CDR2 FYNNEI. CDR3 DNA: TGTGCCAGCAGTGCCCGGTCCCCACCGGGAGGGACCCAGTACTTC. It encodes CASSARSPPGGTQYF.

This chain joins TRBV30 and TRBJ1-5; D is uncertain. Trimming pared 5 bases from V and 1 base from J, leaving 9 bases between. The CDR3 sequence is 13 residues long. Germline V lookup: CDR1 GTSNPN, CDR2 SVGIG (reference sequence). The CDR3 reads CAWDPDSNQPQHF. DNA for the CDR3: TGTGCCTGGGATCCGGACAGCAATCAGCCCCAGCATTTT.

The rearrangement joins TRBV24-1 to TRBJ1-5; possible D gene TRBD1, 6 bases. The V end lost 6 bases, the J end lost 2 bases, and 13 bases lay between the germline ends. The CDR3 has 15 residues. Looked up from germline, CDR1 is KGHDR and CDR2 is SFDVKD. In DNA form, the CDR3 reads TGTGCCACCAGTACGGGGGGCGCGGGCAATCAGCCCCAGCATTTT. Translation gives CATSTGGAGNQPQHF.

The chain combines TRBV28 with TRBJ1-5; TRBD1 matches at 7 bases. Trimming removed 6 bases from V and 2 bases from J; junction bases left unmatched: 4. Germline V CDR1 and CDR2: MDHEN, SYDVKM. This CDR3 is built from 14 residues. The CDR3 reads CASRDTGGNQPQHF. For the CDR3, the DNA is TGTGCCAGCAGGGATACAGGGGGCAATCAGCCCCAGCATTTT.

This clonotype has a count of ten or more. The rearrangement links TRBV12-3 or TRBV12-4 to TRBJ2-5; 8 nucleotides agree with TRBD2. CDR3 length: 14 amino acids. Germline trimming cut 6 bases from V and 7 bases from J; bases unmatched to any gene: 10. This chain's CDR3 is CASSPGGGWSTQYF. The CDR3 nucleotides read TGTGCCAGCAGCCCCGGGGGGGGGTGGTCGACCCAGTACTTC.

This clonotype has a count of ten or more. V is TRBV28 and J is TRBJ1-5; 12 positions match TRBD1. Germline loops: CDR1 MDHEN, CDR2 SYDVKM. This CDR3 has 15 amino acids. V was clipped by 6 bases and J by 2 bases; unmatched bases: 2. The DNA for the CDR3 is TGTGCCAGCAGGGGACAGGGGGCGGGCAATCAGCCCCAGCATTTT. It specifies CASRGQGAGNQPQHF.

Points on this clonotype: A much larger clone lies one base from this, so it may be a read error. This chain connects TRBV11-2 to TRBJ2-3; D not resolved. This CDR3 comprises 13 residues. Trimming pared 5 bases from V and 2 bases from J, leaving 8 bases between. CDR1 SGHAT and CDR2 FQNNGV come from the germline V gene. DNA for the CDR3: TGTGCCAGCAGCCCCCAAAACACAGATACGCAGTATTTT. The encoded protein is CASSPQNTDTQYF.

The chain uses TRBV3-1 and TRBJ2-7; D gene uncertain. The CDR3 runs 14 residues. Germline V gives CDR1 LGHDT, CDR2 YNNKEL (reference sequence). Trimming removed 7 bases at V and 4 bases at J, with 17 bases between. The DNA of the CDR3 is TGTGCCAGCACCTCTTCGGACGGTGAATACGAGCAGTACTTC. Translating it yields CASTSSDGEYEQYF.

At least ten counts were recorded for this clonotype. The chain's CDR3 is CSARRRLAGGLSDTQYF. In DNA, the CDR3 is TGCAGTGCTAGACGAAGACTAGCGGGAGGTTTATCAGATACGCAGTATTTT. The gene calls are TRBV20-1 and TRBJ2-3, with 13 nucleotides matching TRBD2. CDR3 length: 17 amino acids. Germline CDR1 DFQATT, CDR2 SNEGSKA (reference sequence). V was pared by 2 bases and J by 4 bases, with 9 bases of the junction left unmatched.

This clonotype was seen only a few times. The chain joins TRBV28 to TRBJ2-3; possibly TRBD2 for D (7 bases). The CDR3 is 14 amino acids. Looked up from germline, CDR1 is MDHEN and CDR2 is SYDVKM. The V end was cut by 6 bases, the J end by 3 bases, with 13 bases between. CDR3 protein: CASRGGGETDTQYF. The CDR3 DNA follows: TGTGCCAGCAGGGGAGGGGGGGAGACAGATACGCAGTATTTT. The full variable domain, with the rest looked up from reference TRBV28 and TRBJ2-3, is DVKVTQSSRYLVKRTGEKVFLECVQDMDHENMFWYRQDPGLGLRLIYFSYDVKMKEKGDIPEGYSVSREKKERFSLILESASTNQTSMYLCASRGGGETDTQYFGPGTRLTVL.